The T cell receptor (beta chain) under discussion was sequenced for a study of blood T cell repertoires in COVID-19. On the study more broadly: Whether acute or convalescent, the COVID-19 samples came from the United States, Italy and Spain. PBMCs, B-cell-depleted T cells, or T cells provided the cDNA or gDNA that made up the material.

Data came from immunoSEQ multiplex PCR; TCRdb stores just in-frame clones and leaves some out. The sample consists of approximately 250,000 clones, roughly 90% of them appearing once. Germline V gene lookup returns CDR1 LNHDA and CDR2 SQIVND (reference sequence). The CDR3 totals 12 residues. V lost 6 bases to trimming and J lost 5 bases, with 8 bases between them. This study enrolled people aged roughly 18 to 89 from around 26 US geographic areas. In the 2 weeks before study entry, exposed participants met a COVID-19 case, which was PCR-confirmed or clinician-diagnosed. The chain is built from TRBV19 and TRBJ1-5; tentatively, D is TRBD1 (6 bases). The receptor comes from a man between 35 and 55 years old who had been exposed to COVID-19. The specimen sequenced was PBMCs or T cells enriched from blood (not recorded which). CDR3 loop: CASRRQDQPQHF. The CDR3 DNA sequence: TGTGCCAGTAGGAGACAGGATCAGCCCCAGCATTTT.